The 21 T cell receptor beta chains in this list originate from one sample, sequenced in a study of T cells in localized non-small cell lung cancer. Libraries were prepared by immunoSEQ multiplex PCR; TCRdb keeps only in-frame clonotypes and omits some of them. The table lists around 70,000 clones, around 84% of them singletons. The sequences come from peripheral blood, collected before any cancer treatment. All receptors come from an older female donor with stage I lung adenocarcinoma.

The chain carries TRBV18 and TRBJ2-7; 8 bases match TRBD1. After removal of 2 bases from V and 0 bases from J, the junction contained 3 bases not matched to a gene. The CDR3 covers 15 residues. The germline V gene has CDR1 KGHSH and CDR2 LQKENI. DNA of the CDR3: TGTGCCAGCTCACCAATGGGGACAGGCTCCTACGAGCAGTACTTC. Amino acids: CASSPMGTGSYEQYF.

J is TRBJ2-2 and V is TRBV2; D remains ambiguous. V lost 3 bases to trimming and J lost 6 bases, with 5 bases between them. Per the germline V gene, CDR1 is SNHLY and CDR2 is FYNNEI. There are 12 residues in the CDR3. The CDR3 region is CASSDGPGELFF. The CDR3, as DNA: TGTGCCAGCAGTGATGGGCCCGGGGAGCTGTTTTTT.

The chain has TRBV6-1 and TRBJ1-5; the D gene is possibly TRBD1 (5 bases). With 10 bases removed from V and 6 bases from J, the gap between germline ends came to 16 bases. This CDR3 is 13 amino acids long. Germline V gene data show CDR1 as MNHNS and CDR2 as SASEGT. CDR3 DNA: TGTGCCACCAACGGGGGTCTCAGTCAGCCCCAGCATTTT. It encodes CATNGGLSQPQHF.

The V and J genes are TRBV5-1 and TRBJ2-7; 10 bases line up with TRBD2. This CDR3 contains 16 residues. Germline V gives CDR1 SGHRS, CDR2 YFSETQ. With 4 bases clipped from V and 5 bases from J, the junction kept 12 bases outside the gene matches. CDR3 in amino acids: CASSLVESSGSHEQYF. Written as DNA, the CDR3 is TGCGCCAGCAGCCTGGTTGAGTCTAGCGGGAGCCACGAGCAGTACTTC.

The V and J genes are TRBV28 and TRBJ2-3; D might be TRBD1 (6 bases). Germline CDR1 and CDR2: MDHEN and SYDVKM. The length of the CDR3 is 20 residues. Trimming removed 5 bases at V and 0 bases at J, with 27 bases between. The CDR3 sequence: CASSPLQGYGVGASTDTQYF. The CDR3, as DNA: TGTGCCAGCAGTCCGCTACAAGGCTACGGGGTGGGGGCTAGCACAGATACGCAGTATTTT.

The chain combines TRBV18 with TRBJ2-3; D perhaps matches TRBD1 (5 bases). Germline V gene data show CDR1 as KGHSH and CDR2 as LQKENI. Trimming shortened V by 5 bases and J by 1 base, and 16 bases separated the two germline ends. The CDR3 sequence is 16 residues long. CDR3 in DNA: TGTGCCAGCTCATCTAAATCAGGGATTGGCACAGATACGCAGTATTTT. Translation: CASSSKSGIGTDTQYF. Using reference TRBV18 and TRBJ2-3 for the parts outside the CDR3, the full variable domain is NAGVMQNPRHLVRRRGQEARLRCSPMKGHSHVYWYRQLPEEGLKFMVYLQKENIIDESGMPKERFSAEFPKEGPSILRIQQVVRGDSAAYFCASSSKSGIGTDTQYFGPGTRLTVL.

The gene calls are TRBV7-2 and TRBJ2-5, with a tentative D call TRBD1 (6 bases). There are 16 residues in the CDR3. Per the germline V gene, CDR1 is SGHTA and CDR2 is FQGNSA. V gave up 3 bases and J gave up 5 bases, with 19 bases separating them. The CDR3 here is CASSLLPGQVAETQYF. The CDR3 DNA reads as TGTGCCAGCAGCTTGCTACCGGGACAAGTCGCGGAGACCCAGTACTTC.

On this clone: Other DNA sequences from this sample encode an identical CDR3 as well. The chain employs TRBV4-2 and TRBJ2-7, with D possibly being TRBD1 (6 bases). This CDR3 comprises 15 residues. Germline CDR1 reads LGHNA; CDR2 reads YNFKEQ. Trimming took 5 bases from V and 2 from J, leaving 16 bases between them. CDR3 loop: CASSLVGQGTYEQYF. The CDR3 DNA reads as TGTGCCAGCAGCTTAGTCGGCCAGGGGACCTACGAGCAGTACTTC.

This sequence joins TRBV7-8 and TRBJ2-7; possibly TRBD1 for D (6 bases). The V end lost 5 bases, the J end lost 0 bases, and 11 bases lay between the germline ends. There are 14 residues in the CDR3. Germline CDR1 SGHVS, CDR2 FQNEAQ. CDR3: CASSPGTHSYEQYF. The DNA for the CDR3 is TGTGCCAGCAGCCCGGGGACACACTCCTACGAGCAGTACTTC.

The V and J genes are TRBV6-4 and TRBJ2-3; TRBD1 matches 10 bases. The length of the CDR3 is 16 residues. J was trimmed by 4 bases and V by 1 base; bases with no gene match: 5. The V gene's germline CDR1 is MRHNA and CDR2 SNTAGT. The CDR3, as DNA: TGTGCCAGCAGTGACTGGGACAGGGGTGGCCCAGATACGCAGTATTTT. Translation gives CASSDWDRGGPDTQYF.

The chain links TRBV20-1 to TRBJ1-4; D is unclear. Between the trimmed V and J ends, which lost 5 bases and 8 bases, there was a span of 9 bases. Germline-derived CDR1 and CDR2 are DFQATT and SNEGSKA (reference sequence). This CDR3 contains 11 residues. The CDR3 loop is CSASGVEKLFF. In DNA form, the CDR3 reads TGCAGTGCTTCCGGGGTCGAAAAACTGTTTTTT.

The rearrangement links TRBV11-3 to TRBJ2-3; TRBD1 is a possible D gene (5 bases). Trimming removed 1 base from V and 3 bases from J, with 8 bases in between. This CDR3 contains 14 residues. Germline-derived CDR1 and CDR2 are SGHNT and YENEEA. This CDR3 reads CASSLGAGTDTQYF. The CDR3 nucleotides are TGTGCCAGCAGCTTAGGTGCAGGGACAGATACGCAGTATTTT.

The CDR3 DNA is TGTGCCAGCAGTGTCCGGACCTCCTACGAGCAGTACTTC. Amino acids: CASSVRTSYEQYF. The chain carries TRBV6-1 and TRBJ2-7; D is uncertain. The V gene lost 4 bases and the J gene lost 0 bases, with 7 bases spanning the gap. The CDR3 contains 13 residues. Looked up from germline, CDR1 is MNHNS and CDR2 is SASEGT.

The chain is built from TRBV7-9 and TRBJ1-2, with D uncertain. The CDR3 totals 13 residues. Trimming removed 5 bases from V and 6 bases from J, with 13 bases in between. From germline, CDR1 is SEHNR and CDR2 FQNEAQ (reference sequence). CDR3 DNA: TGTGCCAGCAGCCCCCCCTTAGGTCATGGCTACACCTTC. This sequence encodes CASSPPLGHGYTF.

The genes are TRBV5-1 and TRBJ2-1; 11 nucleotides match TRBD2. The CDR3 consists of 15 residues. Trimming removed 3 bases from V and 7 bases from J; junction bases left unmatched: 6. The germline V gene encodes CDR1 SGHRS and CDR2 YFSETQ. The CDR3 DNA follows: TGCGCCAGCAGCTGGGGACTAGCGGAATCAAATGAGCAGTTCTTC. Translation: CASSWGLAESNEQFF.

The chain links TRBV6-6 to TRBJ1-1; D remains ambiguous. Germline CDR1 is MNHNY and CDR2 is SVGAGI (reference sequence). The CDR3 spans 16 residues. The V end lost 7 bases, the J end lost 3 bases, and 21 bases lay between the germline ends. In nucleotides, the CDR3 is TGTGCCAGCAATTCCCCCCCGTGGCTCGGGGACACTGAAGCTTTCTTT. It is translated as CASNSPPWLGDTEAFF.

The V gene is TRBV7-3, the J gene TRBJ2-3, with D uncertain. Trimming removed 4 bases from V and 1 base from J, with 15 bases in between. Germline loops: CDR1 SGHTA, CDR2 FQGTGA. This CDR3 comprises 16 residues. For the CDR3, the DNA is TGTGCCAGCAGCTCTGGACGGATTATCCGCACAGATACGCAGTATTTT. This sequence encodes CASSSGRIIRTDTQYF.

The chain has TRBV5-1 and TRBJ2-1; 10 bases match TRBD2. The CDR3 is made up of 13 amino acids. With 7 bases clipped from V and 10 bases from J, the junction kept 8 bases outside the gene matches. The germline V gene has CDR1 SGHRS and CDR2 YFSETQ. The CDR3 spells CASQQREGVEQFF. CDR3 DNA: TGCGCCAGCCAACAGCGGGAGGGCGTCGAGCAGTTCTTC.

The genes are TRBV9 and TRBJ2-6, with D possibly TRBD2 on 5 matching bases. Trimming took off 3 bases at V and 2 bases at J, with 18 bases between the two ends. CDR3 length equals 18 residues. Germline CDR1 reads SGDLS; CDR2 reads YYNGEE. The CDR3 DNA is TGTGCCAGCAGCGGGGCAGGAGAGGGTGACGCTGGGGCCAACGTCCTGACTTTC. Translation gives CASSGAGEGDAGANVLTF.

V is TRBV5-1 and J is TRBJ1-2; D unresolved. CDR1 and CDR2 from the germline V gene are SGHRS and YFSETQ. V gave up 2 bases and J gave up 1 base, with 6 bases separating them. The CDR3 loop spans 13 amino acids. CDR3 region: CASSLNLNYGYTF. Here the CDR3 DNA reads TGCGCCAGCAGCTTAAACCTTAACTATGGCTACACCTTC. The variable domain in full, with the rest retrieved from reference TRBV5-1 and TRBJ1-2, is KAGVTQTPRYLIKTRGQQVTLSCSPISGHRSVSWYQQTPGQGLQFLFEYFSETQRNKGNFPGRFSGRQFSNSRSEMNVSTLELGDSALYLCASSLNLNYGYTFGSGTRLTVV.

The chain has TRBV15 and TRBJ1-2; TRBD1 might be the D (6 bases). Germline V gene sequence: CDR1 LNHNV, CDR2 YYDKDF (reference sequence). V was clipped by 0 bases and J by 0 bases, with 14 bases between them. The CDR3 sequence is 17 residues long. CDR3 loop: CATSREPTGTTNYGYTF. The CDR3 DNA is TGTGCCACCAGCAGAGAACCGACCGGGACAACTAACTATGGCTACACCTTC.